The 25 T cell receptor beta chains given below trace back to one sample, sequenced in a study of monozygotic twins with cystic fibrosis. The assay was immunoSEQ multiplex PCR, and TCRdb's table has in-frame clones only and misses some. The repertoire holds over 15,000 clones, nearly 98% seen once, with more than 1.5% in the top ten. The sequenced sample was blood. The origin of the receptors is a woman aged 25 to 39 with cystic fibrosis.

The CDR3 region has the DNA TGCGCCCGGAAATCCCTCAGCTATAATTCACCCCTCCACTTT. As protein: CARKSLSYNSPLHF. The chain is built from TRBV23-1 and TRBJ1-6; no clear D gene. TRBV23-1 is sorted into the ORF group, with uncertain function. This CDR3 has 14 amino acids. Trimming cost V 11 bases and J 3 bases, with 14 bases left between them.

The rearrangement links TRBV18 to TRBJ2-3; 8 nucleotides match TRBD1. V was pared by 4 bases and J by 7 bases, with 19 bases of the junction left unmatched. The CDR3 totals 18 residues. Germline loops: CDR1 KGHSH, CDR2 LQKENI. The DNA for the CDR3 is TGTGCCAGCTCACACAGGTTTGGGGGACAGGTCAAATCAAATACGCAGTATTTT. This translates into CASSHRFGGQVKSNTQYF.

This rearrangement joins TRBV29-1 to TRBJ2-1; D ambiguous. Germline-derived CDR1 and CDR2 are SQVTM and ANQGSEA. V was shortened by 3 bases and J by 0 bases, with 15 bases between the two germline ends. The CDR3 totals 16 residues. CDR3 amino acids: CSVEHPGRTSYNEQFF. In DNA, the CDR3 is TGCAGCGTTGAGCACCCCGGCAGGACCTCCTACAATGAGCAGTTCTTC.

This clone was picked up one time. This rearrangement joins TRBV2 to TRBJ1-1; a weak D match, TRBD1 (6 bases). This CDR3 spans 16 amino acids. Germline CDR1 is SNHLY and CDR2 is FYNNEI. V was pared by 6 bases and J by 1 base, with 18 bases between. The CDR3 region has the DNA TGTGCCAGCAGAATACGAGGGGGGACAACGAACACTGAAGCTTTCTTT. The encoded protein is CASRIRGGTTNTEAFF.

This clone appeared a single time. This chain connects TRBV11-2 to TRBJ2-1; D perhaps matches TRBD1 (6 bases). V dropped 5 bases and J dropped 6 bases, with 8 bases sitting between them. Germline lookup yields CDR1 SGHAT and CDR2 FQNNGV. This CDR3 is built from 12 residues. The CDR3 nucleotides read TGTGCCAGCAGCGCACAGGGCAATGAGCAGTTCTTC. It is translated as CASSAQGNEQFF.

This clone was detected only once. The rearrangement joins TRBV5-1 to TRBJ1-1; D is uncertain. Between the trimmed V and J ends, which lost 0 bases and 1 base, there was a span of 7 bases. CDR1 is SGHRS and CDR2 is YFSETQ in the germline V gene. The CDR3 extends over 14 amino acids. The CDR3 bases are TGCGCCAGCAGCTTGGTCCGGGGGAACACTGAAGCTTTCTTT. Protein: CASSLVRGNTEAFF.

The chain joins TRBV19 to TRBJ2-7; 7 bases fit TRBD1. V dropped 2 bases and J dropped 1; count of bases not matched to a gene: 5. The CDR3 loop spans 15 amino acids. The germline V gene has CDR1 LNHDA and CDR2 SQIVND (reference sequence). CDR3 residues: CASSITGVGSYEQYF. For the CDR3, the DNA is TGTGCCAGTAGTATAACAGGGGTGGGGTCCTACGAGCAGTACTTC.

V gene TRBV14 combines with J gene TRBJ2-2; D remains ambiguous. The V and J ends lost 4 bases and 3 bases respectively, with 3 bases between them. The CDR3 length is 12 residues. Per the germline V gene, CDR1 is SGHDN and CDR2 is FVKESK. CDR3 sequence (DNA): TGTGCCAGCAGCCGTGACACCGGGGAGCTGTTTTTT. Translation gives CASSRDTGELFF.

CDR3 in amino acids: CASSRTGREQYF. The CDR3 coding sequence is TGTGCCAGCAGCCGGACAGGGCGCGAGCAGTACTTC. The V call is TRBV28, the J call TRBJ2-7, with TRBD1 matching over 8 bases. After removal of 6 bases from V and 6 bases from J, the junction contained 4 bases not matched to a gene. CDR1 MDHEN and CDR2 SYDVKM come from the germline V gene. The CDR3 covers 12 residues.

This chain links TRBV5-1 with TRBJ2-5; TRBD1 agrees at 8 bases. V shed 4 bases and J 4 bases; nucleotides not matched to a gene: 12. Looked up from germline, CDR1 is SGHRS and CDR2 is YFSETQ. The CDR3 sequence is 16 residues long. CDR3 in DNA: TGCGCCAGCAGCCCAGCCTCGACAGGGGTAGTAGAGACCCAGTACTTC. This gives the protein CASSPASTGVVETQYF. The full variable domain, completed using reference TRBV5-1 and TRBJ2-5, is KAGVTQTPRYLIKTRGQQVTLSCSPISGHRSVSWYQQTPGQGLQFLFEYFSETQRNKGNFPGRFSGRQFSNSRSEMNVSTLELGDSALYLCASSPASTGVVETQYFGPGTRLLVL.

This CDR3 is CASSLDSGFNQPQHF. The CDR3, as DNA: TGCGCCAGCAGCCTAGATTCAGGGTTTAATCAGCCCCAGCATTTT. The J gene is TRBJ1-5, the V gene TRBV5-1, with D perhaps matching TRBD1 (5 bases). Germline V gene data show CDR1 as SGHRS and CDR2 as YFSETQ. V lost 4 bases, J lost 4 bases, and 15 bases lay in between. CDR3 length equals 15 residues.

J is TRBJ1-1 and V is TRBV9; unclear D gene. Germline V gene lookup returns CDR1 SGDLS and CDR2 YYNGEE. V was clipped by 0 bases and J by 1 base, with 10 bases between them. The CDR3 contains 15 residues. The CDR3 here is CASSVAGNPNTEAFF. In DNA, the CDR3 is TGTGCCAGCAGCGTAGCAGGAAATCCGAACACTGAAGCTTTCTTT.

This chain connects TRBV7-9 to TRBJ1-2; D gene ambiguous. Trimming took 0 bases from V and 6 from J, leaving 11 bases between them. Germline-derived CDR1 and CDR2 are SEHNR and FQNEAQ (reference sequence). This CDR3 region has 14 residues. The CDR3 loop reads CASSLAGSIDGYTF. The CDR3 bases are TGTGCCAGCAGCTTAGCAGGGTCTATTGATGGCTACACCTTC.

In its sample, this clone was seen once. The chain has TRBV29-1 and TRBJ2-7; tentative D call: TRBD2 (7 bases). The germline CDR1 and CDR2 sequences are SQVTM and ANQGSEA. This CDR3 region has 14 residues. Trimming removed 6 bases from V and 2 bases from J, with 17 bases in between. The CDR3 region is CSVGGRTGAYEQYF. DNA of the CDR3: TGCAGCGTCGGGGGGCGGACGGGAGCCTACGAGCAGTACTTC.

The chain is built from TRBV5-1 and TRBJ2-1; a weak D match, TRBD1 (6 bases). Per the germline V gene, CDR1 is SGHRS and CDR2 is YFSETQ. Trimming took off 4 bases at V and 10 bases at J, with 12 bases between the two ends. This CDR3 spans 12 amino acids. The chain's CDR3 is CASSDTGTEQFF. The CDR3 DNA reads as TGCGCCAGCAGCGACACCGGGACAGAGCAGTTCTTC.

The chain links TRBV6-4 to TRBJ1-1; D is ambiguous. Germline CDR1 reads MRHNA; CDR2 reads SNTAGT. V was trimmed by 2 bases and J by 6 bases, leaving 13 bases between them. The CDR3 loop spans 14 amino acids. CDR3 sequence reads: CASSDTGEGSEAFF. CDR3 sequence (DNA): TGTGCCAGCAGTGACACGGGAGAGGGCTCTGAAGCTTTCTTT.

The chain carries TRBV5-6 and TRBJ1-1; D is undetermined. V gave up 0 bases and J gave up 3 bases, with 6 bases separating them. The CDR3 is 13 residues long. The germline V gene has CDR1 SGHDT and CDR2 YYEEEE. Here the CDR3 reads CASSLGRHTEAFF. In nucleotides, the CDR3 is TGTGCCAGCAGCTTGGGCAGACACACTGAAGCTTTCTTT.

This clone was detected once. This chain joins TRBV10-3 and TRBJ1-4, with D uncertain. CDR1 is ENHRY, CDR2 SYGVKD, per germline. The V end lost 0 bases, the J end lost 8 bases, and 13 bases lay between the germline ends. This CDR3 comprises 15 residues. Written as DNA, the CDR3 is TGTGCCATCAGTGAGTCGTCAAGGGCGGGGGAAAAACTGTTTTTT. Translated: CAISESSRAGEKLFF.

In regard to this clone: The same CDR3 can be traced to other DNA sequences in this sample. This rearrangement joins TRBV6-4 to TRBJ2-2; 9 positions agree with TRBD1. CDR1 and CDR2 from the germline V gene are MRHNA and SNTAGT. This CDR3 contains 13 residues. Trimming removed 9 bases from V and 3 bases from J; junction bases left unmatched: 2. Written as DNA, the CDR3 is TGTGCCAGTAGGGACAGGGACACCGGGGAGCTGTTTTTT. This gives the protein CASRDRDTGELFF.

The rearrangement links TRBV19 to TRBJ1-2; D might be TRBD1 (5 bases). The CDR3 extends over 14 amino acids. Germline-derived CDR1 and CDR2 are LNHDA and SQIVND (reference sequence). Trimming cost V 7 bases and J 7 bases, with 19 bases left between them. This chain's CDR3 is CASKGLMGVGGYTF. The CDR3 DNA sequence: TGTGCCAGTAAGGGATTAATGGGGGTTGGTGGCTACACCTTC.

The rearrangement links TRBV29-1 to TRBJ1-1; tentatively, D is TRBD1 (5 bases). This CDR3 region has 12 residues. Trimming stripped 6 bases from V and 5 bases from J, with 13 bases between. Germline V gene data show CDR1 as SQVTM and CDR2 as ANQGSEA. The DNA of the CDR3 is TGCAGCGTCGTTCCGACAGTGACTGAAGCTTTCTTT. It encodes CSVVPTVTEAFF.

This chain connects TRBV25-1 to TRBJ1-2; 10 bases align to TRBD1. Germline V gene lookup returns CDR1 MGHDK and CDR2 SYGVNS. Losses at the gene ends were 3 bases for V and 7 bases for J; bases not matched to a gene: 8. The CDR3 has 15 amino acids. CDR3 region: CASSEARDRGGGYTF. DNA of the CDR3: TGTGCCAGCAGTGAGGCTCGGGACAGGGGAGGTGGCTACACCTTC.

This chain links TRBV10-2 with TRBJ2-7; possibly TRBD2 for D (5 bases). There are 13 residues in the CDR3. V lost 7 bases and J 3 bases, leaving 13 bases between the germline ends. The germline V gene has CDR1 WSHSY and CDR2 SAAADI. CDR3 region: CASMRENYYEQYF. The DNA of the CDR3 is TGCGCCAGCATGAGGGAGAACTACTACGAGCAGTACTTC.

J is TRBJ2-1 and V is TRBV5-6, with D tentatively TRBD2 (7 bases). Trimming cost V 4 bases and J 0 bases, with 17 bases left between them. Germline values: CDR1 SGHDT, CDR2 YYEEEE. The CDR3 spans 17 residues. CDR3 amino acids: CASSPQGRGPSYNEQFF. In nucleotides, the CDR3 is TGTGCCAGCAGCCCCCAGGGGCGGGGGCCCTCCTACAATGAGCAGTTCTTC.

The chain joins TRBV5-1 to TRBJ2-3, with TRBD2 matching over 10 bases. The CDR3 has 16 amino acids. V lost 1 base to trimming and J lost 6 bases; unmatched junction nucleotides: 8. Looked up from germline, CDR1 is SGHRS and CDR2 is YFSETQ. Here the CDR3 reads CASSLLPLAGADTQYF. The CDR3 DNA is TGCGCCAGCAGCTTGCTTCCGCTAGCGGGGGCCGATACGCAGTATTTT.